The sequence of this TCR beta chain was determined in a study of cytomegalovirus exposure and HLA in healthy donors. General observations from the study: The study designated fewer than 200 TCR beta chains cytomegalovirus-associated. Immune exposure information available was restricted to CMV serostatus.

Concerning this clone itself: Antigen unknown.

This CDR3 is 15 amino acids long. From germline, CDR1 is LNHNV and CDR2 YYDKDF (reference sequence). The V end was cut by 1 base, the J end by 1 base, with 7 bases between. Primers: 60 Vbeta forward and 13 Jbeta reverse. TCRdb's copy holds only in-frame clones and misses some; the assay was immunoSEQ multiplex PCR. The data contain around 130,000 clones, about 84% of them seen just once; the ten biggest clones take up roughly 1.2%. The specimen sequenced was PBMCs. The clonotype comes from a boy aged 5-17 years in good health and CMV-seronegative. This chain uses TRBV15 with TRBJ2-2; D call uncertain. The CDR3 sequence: CATSRGGGNTGELFF. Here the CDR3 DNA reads TGTGCCACCAGCAGAGGAGGTGGGAACACCGGGGAGCTGTTTTTT.